The 32 T cell receptor beta chains given below trace back to one sample, sequenced in a study of beta chain features in type 1 diabetes. The whole isolated RNA underwent reverse transcription, so sequencing captured expressed TCRB transcripts. The table came from immunoSEQ multiplex PCR; TCRdb's copy has only in-frame clones and leaves some out. The sample lists 300,000 to 400,000 clones, 9.5% to 12% occurring once. Sequenced sample: naive CD4+ T cells from blood. The receptor set was obtained from a woman under 40 in good health.

In its sample, this clone was seen a few times. CDR3 sequence reads: CASSLDVLLAGEQFF. CDR3 sequence (DNA): TGTGCCAGCAGCTTAGACGTGTTACTAGCGGGGGAGCAGTTCTTC. The rearrangement links TRBV7-2 to TRBJ2-1; TRBD2 matches 10 bases. Germline V gives CDR1 SGHTA, CDR2 FQGNSA. The CDR3 covers 15 residues. V was clipped by 1 base and J by 10 bases; unmatched bases: 7.

This clone was recorded a few times. J is TRBJ1-5 and V is TRBV7-9; a weak D match, TRBD1 (5 bases). Trimming took 0 bases from V and 4 from J, leaving 16 bases between them. CDR3 length: 17 amino acids. Germline V lookup: CDR1 SEHNR, CDR2 FQNEAQ (reference sequence). The CDR3 loop is CASSLAPGRDTNQPQHF. The CDR3 nucleotides read TGTGCCAGCAGCTTAGCCCCGGGCAGGGATACGAATCAGCCCCAGCATTTT. Variable domain in full (rest from reference TRBV7-9 and TRBJ1-5): DTGVSQNPRHKITKRGQNVTFRCDPISEHNRLYWYRQTLGQGPEFLTYFQNEAQLEKSRLLSDRFSAERPKGSFSTLEIQRTEQGDSAMYLCASSLAPGRDTNQPQHFGDGTRLSIL.

This chain joins TRBV14 and TRBJ2-5, with a weak D call TRBD2 (5 bases). The germline V gene encodes CDR1 SGHDN and CDR2 FVKESK. The CDR3 is 15 residues long. Between the trimmed V and J ends, which lost 1 base and 2 bases, there was a span of 11 bases. CDR3: CASSQATIAQETQYF. Written as DNA, the CDR3 is TGTGCCAGCAGCCAAGCCACGATAGCGCAAGAGACCCAGTACTTC.

The rearrangement links TRBV20-1 to TRBJ2-7; D remains ambiguous. The CDR3 is 11 amino acids. Germline V CDR1 and CDR2: DFQATT, SNEGSKA (reference sequence). V was shortened by 6 bases and J by 5 bases, with 11 bases between the two germline ends. In nucleotides, the CDR3 is TGCAGTGCAGCCACCCCAAACGAGCAGTACTTC. Amino acid sequence: CSAATPNEQYF.

The chain recombines TRBV6-1 with TRBJ1-2; 9 bases align to TRBD1. Germline CDR1 reads MNHNS; CDR2 reads SASEGT. Trimming at V came to 4 bases and at J to 4 bases, leaving 4 bases not matched to a gene. The CDR3 runs 14 residues. The CDR3 sequence: CASSATGQGYGYTF. In nucleotides, the CDR3 is TGTGCCAGCAGTGCCACGGGACAGGGCTATGGCTACACCTTC.

The gene calls are TRBV7-9 and TRBJ1-1; D gene ambiguous. V shed 1 base and J shed 7 bases, with 16 bases lying between them. Germline loops: CDR1 SEHNR, CDR2 FQNEAQ (reference sequence). This CDR3 is built from 15 residues. The CDR3 DNA follows: TGTGCCAGCAGCTTAGGGCAGAACAGTCCTAATGAAGCTTTCTTT. This encodes CASSLGQNSPNEAFF.

This rearrangement joins TRBV11-2 to TRBJ2-1; 8 nucleotides align to TRBD1. Germline lookup yields CDR1 SGHAT and CDR2 FQNNGV. The CDR3 extends over 15 amino acids. Trimming cost V 4 bases and J 0 bases; bases outside gene matches: 2. The DNA for the CDR3 is TGTGCCAGCAGCTGGGACAGGAGCTCCTACAATGAGCAGTTCTTC. It codes for CASSWDRSSYNEQFF.

The sample holds a few counts of this clone. The rearrangement joins TRBV25-1 to TRBJ2-3, with TRBD2 matching 7 bases. The CDR3 totals 16 residues. The ends lost 3 bases at V and 1 base at J; junction bases unmatched: 7. From germline, CDR1 is MGHDK and CDR2 SYGVNS. CDR3 sequence (DNA): TGTGCCAGCAGTGAGGGCGGGAGAGCGGGCACAGATACGCAGTATTTT. It codes for CASSEGGRAGTDTQYF.

The chain carries TRBV23-1 and TRBJ2-3; 7 nucleotides align to TRBD2. TRBV23-1 qualifies as an ORF whose function is uncertain. The junction had 7 bases not matched to a gene; V was cut back by 6 bases and J by 1 base. This CDR3 is 15 amino acids long. Here the CDR3 DNA reads TGCGCCAGCAGACGGCTAGCGGAGTGCACAGATACGCAGTATTTT. Protein sequence: CASRRLAECTDTQYF.

This clone was counted only a few times. The chain uses TRBV27 and TRBJ2-5; 12 positions match TRBD2. V lost 5 bases, J lost 5 bases, and 6 bases stayed unmatched. Per the germline V gene, CDR1 is MNHEY and CDR2 is SMNVEV (reference sequence). CDR3 length equals 15 residues. The CDR3, as DNA: TGTGCCAGCAGTATACGACTAGCGGGAGCTGAGACCCAGTACTTC. It translates to CASSIRLAGAETQYF.

The chain couples TRBV5-4 to TRBJ1-4; 7 nucleotides match TRBD1. After removal of 0 bases from V and 7 bases from J, the junction contained 3 bases not matched to a gene. The CDR3 has 14 residues. Germline assignment: CDR1 SGHNT and CDR2 YYREEE (reference sequence). The CDR3 loop reads CASSLAQGGEKLFF. DNA of the CDR3: TGTGCCAGCAGCTTGGCCCAGGGGGGTGAAAAACTGTTTTTT.

On this clone: The same CDR3 arises from other DNA sequences in this sample as well. This chain links TRBV28 with TRBJ1-2; D possibly corresponds to TRBD1 (5 bases). The CDR3 is 13 amino acids. V lost 1 base, J lost 4 bases, and 7 bases lay in between. From germline, CDR1 is MDHEN and CDR2 SYDVKM. CDR3 region: CASSLSGVYGYTF. CDR3 sequence (DNA): TGTGCCAGCAGTTTATCGGGGGTCTATGGCTACACCTTC.

This rearrangement joins TRBV28 to TRBJ1-1; TRBD1 aligns across 7 bases. The CDR3 length is 14 residues. J gave up 1 base and V 6 bases, and 5 bases lay outside the gene matches. CDR1 MDHEN and CDR2 SYDVKM come from the germline V gene. Written as DNA, the CDR3 is TGTGCCAGCAGGGAGGGGGCGGCGAACACTGAAGCTTTCTTT. Translated, it gives CASREGAANTEAFF. The variable domain in full, with the rest retrieved from reference TRBV28 and TRBJ1-1, is DVKVTQSSRYLVKRTGEKVFLECVQDMDHENMFWYRQDPGLGLRLIYFSYDVKMKEKGDIPEGYSVSREKKERFSLILESASTNQTSMYLCASREGAANTEAFFGQGTRLTVV.

The gene calls are TRBV7-2 and TRBJ2-7; D is perhaps TRBD2 (5 bases). The germline CDR1 and CDR2 sequences are SGHTA and FQGNSA. CDR3 length: 16 residues. Trimming shortened V by 2 bases and J by 4 bases, and 18 bases separated the two germline ends. CDR3 DNA: TGTGCCAGCAGCTTAAGTCGGGTCTCCGGGAAATACGAGCAGTACTTC. This gives the protein CASSLSRVSGKYEQYF.

This chain connects TRBV28 to TRBJ2-7; 8 bases are a match to TRBD2. Germline loops: CDR1 MDHEN, CDR2 SYDVKM. The CDR3 runs 15 residues. V gave up 3 bases and J gave up 3 bases; unmatched junction bases: 7. DNA of the CDR3: TGTGCCAGCAGTTTGATGGGACTAGTAAACTACGAGCAGTACTTC. Its protein product is CASSLMGLVNYEQYF. The whole variable domain, remainder taken from reference TRBV28 and TRBJ2-7, is DVKVTQSSRYLVKRTGEKVFLECVQDMDHENMFWYRQDPGLGLRLIYFSYDVKMKEKGDIPEGYSVSREKKERFSLILESASTNQTSMYLCASSLMGLVNYEQYFGPGTRLTVT.

This clone was counted only a few times. V gene TRBV6-5 combines with J gene TRBJ2-1, with 9 bases that match TRBD2. The CDR3 extends over 13 amino acids. CDR1 MNHEY and CDR2 SVGAGI come from the germline V gene. With 6 bases clipped from V and 16 bases from J, the junction kept 13 bases outside the gene matches. The CDR3 DNA follows: TGTGCCAGCAGCCCCCGGACTAGCGTCTACCCTTTCTTC. Its translation: CASSPRTSVYPFF.

V is TRBV29-1 and J is TRBJ1-2, with 7 bases matching TRBD1. The CDR3 extends over 12 amino acids. V shed 7 bases and J 2 bases; nucleotides not matched to a gene: 4. From germline, CDR1 is SQVTM and CDR2 ANQGSEA. The CDR3 sequence: CSAGQDNYGYTF. CDR3 bases: TGCAGCGCCGGACAGGACAACTATGGCTACACCTTC. Drawing the rest from reference TRBV29-1 and TRBJ1-2, the complete variable domain is SAVISQKPSRDICQRGTSLTIQCQVDSQVTMMFWYRQQPGQSLTLIATANQGSEATYESGFVIDKFPISRPNLTFSTLTVSNMSPEDSSIYLCSAGQDNYGYTFGSGTRLTVV.

A few counts support this clone. The CDR3 DNA follows: TGTGCCAGCAGCTTGGGATCTGGTTTCAGCTCCTACGAGCAGTACTTC. It codes for CASSLGSGFSSYEQYF. The chain has TRBV5-4 and TRBJ2-7; no definite D call. CDR1 is SGHNT and CDR2 is YYREEE in the germline V gene (reference sequence). This CDR3 spans 16 amino acids. V dropped 0 bases and J dropped 0 bases, with 13 bases sitting between them.

This clone was seen a handful of times. The chain links TRBV6-1 to TRBJ2-7; D is possibly TRBD2 (6 bases). This CDR3 comprises 14 residues. Germline V CDR1 and CDR2: MNHNS, SASEGT. Deletions cut 10 bases from V and 5 bases from J, with 21 bases between. In DNA form, the CDR3 reads TGTGCCACCAAAAGCTGGGAGGTGGTAAACGAGCAGTACTTC. The encoded protein is CATKSWEVVNEQYF.

The chain employs TRBV15 and TRBJ2-7, with TRBD1 matching over 7 bases. V trimming: 0 bases; J trimming: 5 bases; junction bases outside the gene matches: 7. The CDR3 length is 15 residues. CDR1 is LNHNV, CDR2 YYDKDF, per germline (reference sequence). The CDR3 protein is CATSRETGYVHEQYF. DNA of the CDR3: TGTGCCACCAGCAGAGAGACAGGGTATGTCCACGAGCAGTACTTC.

This clone was counted between two and nine times. The V gene is TRBV7-2, the J gene TRBJ1-2; TRBD1 is a possible D gene (5 bases). Deletions cut 6 bases from V and 9 bases from J, with 14 bases between. This CDR3 is built from 12 residues. Germline lookup yields CDR1 SGHTA and CDR2 FQGNSA. The CDR3 region has the DNA TGTGCCAGCAGAATTCAGGAGGGACGCTACACCTTC. Translated: CASRIQEGRYTF.

The chain joins TRBV5-1 to TRBJ1-5; D is ambiguous. Germline V gene lookup returns CDR1 SGHRS and CDR2 YFSETQ. V lost 4 bases and J lost 2, with 10 bases in between. CDR3 length: 14 amino acids. The chain's CDR3 is CASSVDGGNQPQHF. In nucleotides, the CDR3 is TGCGCCAGCAGCGTAGACGGGGGCAATCAGCCCCAGCATTTT.

This clone was counted a few times. The chain employs TRBV4-1 and TRBJ2-2; 7 bases match TRBD1. This CDR3 is built from 14 residues. CDR1 is MGHRA, CDR2 YSYEKL, per germline. J lost 1 base, V lost 6 bases, and 2 bases had no gene match. The CDR3 is CASRRDRNTGELFF. CDR3 coding DNA: TGCGCCAGCAGAAGGGACAGGAACACCGGGGAGCTGTTTTTT.

Points on this clone: Other DNA sequences of this sample code for an identical CDR3. The rearrangement uses TRBV6-5 and TRBJ1-2; D remains ambiguous. Trimming cost V 0 bases and J 1 base, with 6 bases left between them. Per germline, CDR1 MNHEY and CDR2 SVGAGI. The CDR3 extends over 14 amino acids. The DNA for the CDR3 is TGTGCCAGCAGTTACTCGAGAGGTAACTATGGCTACACCTTC. This codes for CASSYSRGNYGYTF.

This clone was found a few times. The chain is built from TRBV7-2 and TRBJ1-3, with 10 bases that match TRBD1. CDR1 is SGHTA, CDR2 FQGNSA, per germline. Germline trimming cut 5 bases from V and 3 bases from J; bases unmatched to any gene: 7. The CDR3 has 16 amino acids. The CDR3 DNA follows: TGTGCCAGCAGCACACGACAGGGGGCCGTTGGAAACACCATATATTTT. Translating it yields CASSTRQGAVGNTIYF.

This clone was counted a few times. This chain uses TRBV9 with TRBJ2-5; 8 nucleotides line up with TRBD2. The better agreement between TRBJ2-7 and the DNA end casts doubt on the J call. The CDR3 is 13 residues long. Germline CDR1 reads SGDLS; CDR2 reads YYNGEE. The CDR3 loop reads CASSPSGGVEQYF. In nucleotides, the CDR3 is TGTGCCAGCAGCCCCTCGGGAGGGGTCGAGCAGTACTTC.

The chain carries TRBV29-1 and TRBJ2-5; no clear D gene. The DNA matches TRBJ2-7 better at its end, which makes the J call doubtful. Germline V gene data show CDR1 as SQVTM and CDR2 as ANQGSEA. The CDR3 extends over 12 amino acids. The CDR3 nucleotides are TGCAGCGCCCGTTGGGCGCCTAACGAGCAGTACTTC. Its translation: CSARWAPNEQYF.

This clone has more than one count but fewer than ten. This sequence joins TRBV29-1 and TRBJ2-3; possibly TRBD2 for D (5 bases). Per the germline V gene, CDR1 is SQVTM and CDR2 is ANQGSEA. V shed 0 bases and J shed 3 bases, with 16 bases lying between them. This CDR3 has 16 amino acids. The chain's CDR3 is CSVEDRAGSRTDTQYF. CDR3 nucleotide sequence: TGCAGCGTTGAAGATCGTGCGGGTTCAAGAACAGATACGCAGTATTTT.

The chain joins TRBV4-2 to TRBJ2-1; TRBD1 agrees at 7 bases. Germline V gives CDR1 LGHNA, CDR2 YNFKEQ. The CDR3 runs to 16 residues. The trim removed 2 bases at V and 4 bases at J, leaving 8 bases unmatched. The DNA of the CDR3 is TGTGCCAGCAGCCAAAACTTCCGGGACAGTTACAATGAGCAGTTCTTC. Translating gives CASSQNFRDSYNEQFF.

The genes are TRBV25-1 and TRBJ2-5, with TRBD1 identical over 8 bases. Per germline, CDR1 MGHDK and CDR2 SYGVNS. J gave up 5 bases and V 2 bases, and 10 bases lay outside the gene matches. The CDR3 totals 16 residues. The CDR3 loop is CASSEGGRGRSETQYF. DNA for the CDR3: TGTGCCAGCAGTGAAGGCGGCAGGGGGCGTTCCGAGACCCAGTACTTC. The full variable domain, in which reference TRBV25-1 and TRBJ2-5 provide the parts outside the CDR3, is EADIYQTPRYLVIGTGKKITLECSQTMGHDKMYWYQQDPGMELHLIHYSYGVNSTEKGDLSSESTVSRIRTEHFPLTLESARPSHTSQYLCASSEGGRGRSETQYFGPGTRLLVL.

V is TRBV7-9 and J is TRBJ2-7, with TRBD2 matching over 9 bases. V lost 2 bases and J lost 1; bases outside the gene matches: 12. The germline CDR1 and CDR2 sequences are SEHNR and FQNEAQ (reference sequence). The CDR3 is 18 amino acids. CDR3 sequence (DNA): TGTGCCAGCAGCTTATTCGGCCGGGTAGCGGGAGCTTCCTACGAGCAGTACTTC. It is translated as CASSLFGRVAGASYEQYF.

This clone has just a few counts. The chain is built from TRBV27 and TRBJ2-7, with a weak D call TRBD1 (5 bases). Trimming shortened V by 5 bases and J by 2 bases, and 19 bases separated the two germline ends. The V gene's germline CDR1 is MNHEY and CDR2 SMNVEV (reference sequence). The CDR3 length is 16 residues. DNA of the CDR3: TGTGCCAGCAGTCGCACACCGGTAGGGGCTACCTACGAGCAGTACTTC. Translation: CASSRTPVGATYEQYF.